This T cell receptor beta chain stems from a study of T-cell reconstitution after alpha-beta-depleted transplantation in children. As for this clonotype: Its target is not known.

Unique molecular identifiers were incorporated during preparation of the TCRbeta library. Each CDR3 protein gets one entry after TCRdb re-called the PCR reads with MiXCR. The data contain fewer than 700,000 distinct CDR3 sequences, approximately 12% of them singletons. The study's findings and limits: Recipient T cells and thymic progenitors that survived were the source of the high TCRbeta diversity seen at day 60 in some patients. After transplant, at about two months, alpha-beta T cells were reportedly derived from several hundred expanded graft clones. The authors attributed T-cell counts and diversity one year after transplant mostly to newly produced T cells.

The receptor's source is a male patient younger than 18 who had a stem cell transplant for acute myeloid leukemia, so the T cells may come from the graft donor. Source: PBMCs, mostly from graft donor cells, taken 360 days after TCRalphabeta/CD19-depleted stem cell transplant.

This CDR3 reads CASSLVWWQGYSYNEQFF. The DNA for the CDR3 is TGTGCCAGCAGCTTAGTATGGTGGCAGGGATACTCCTACAATGAGCAGTTCTTC. V is TRBV11-2 and J is TRBJ2-1; D may be TRBD1 (5 bases). The germline V gene encodes CDR1 SGHAT and CDR2 FQNNGV. The V end was cut by 1 base, the J end by 0 bases, with 16 bases between. The CDR3 loop spans 18 amino acids.